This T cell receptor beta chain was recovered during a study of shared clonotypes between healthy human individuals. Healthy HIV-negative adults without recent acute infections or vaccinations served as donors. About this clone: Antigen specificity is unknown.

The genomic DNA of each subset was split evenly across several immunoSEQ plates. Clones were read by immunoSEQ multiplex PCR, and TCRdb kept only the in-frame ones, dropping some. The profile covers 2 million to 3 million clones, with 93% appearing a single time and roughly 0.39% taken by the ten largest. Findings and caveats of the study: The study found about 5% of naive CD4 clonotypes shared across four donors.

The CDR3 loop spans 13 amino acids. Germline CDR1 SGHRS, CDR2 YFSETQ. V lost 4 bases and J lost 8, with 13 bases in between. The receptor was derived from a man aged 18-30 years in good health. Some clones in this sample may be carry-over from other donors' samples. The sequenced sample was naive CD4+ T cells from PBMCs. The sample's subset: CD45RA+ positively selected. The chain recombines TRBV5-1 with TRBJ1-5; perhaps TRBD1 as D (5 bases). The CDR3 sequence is CASSPGPGEPQHF. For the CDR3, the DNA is TGCGCCAGCAGCCCGGGGCCCGGCGAGCCCCAGCATTTT.